These T cell receptor beta chains were read from a single sample in a study of PD-L1 blockade in urothelial cancer. Assay used: immunoSEQ multiplex PCR; TCRdb lists only in-frame clones, some missing. The sample lists about 37,000 clones; 82% were seen once. The sequences come from PBMCs, collected around atezolizumab (anti-PD-L1) treatment. The receptors come from a man between 60 and 75 years old with urothelial cancer. Each CDR3 is given with its conserved first and last residue. Fields, in order: CDR3 length, D gene, clone size, J gene, V gene, CDR3 DNA, CDR3 protein. The D gene is left open where the match is weak. Some rows mark clone size as missing; the rest say once, few, many or name a class of expanded clone.

15,-,-,TRBJ2-5,TRBV28,TGTGCCAGCAGCTCACCTCCTTGGAGGGACGGGACCCAGTACTTC,CASSSPPWRDGTQYF
16,TRBD1,-,TRBJ2-1,TRBV7-3,TGTGCCAGCAGCTCAGGGGGCGTAGGGTCCTACAATGAGCAGTTCTTC,CASSSGGVGSYNEQFF
15,TRBD1,-,TRBJ2-3,TRBV5-4,TGTGCCAGCAGATCGGGACAGGGAAGCACAGATACGCAGTATTTT,CASRSGQGSTDTQYF
16,TRBD1,-,TRBJ1-1,TRBV19,TGTGCCAGTAGTCCTCAAGACAGGGGAGGGAACACTGAAGCTTTCTTT,CASSPQDRGGNTEAFF
16,-,few,TRBJ1-1,TRBV4-2,TGTGCCAGCAGCCAAGATCACCCGGGTGGAGTGGCTGAAGCTTTCTTT,CASSQDHPGGVAEAFF
14,TRBD1,-,TRBJ1-2,TRBV7-3,TGTGCCAGCAGTCCCGGGACAGGGCCTTTCGGCTACACCTTC,CASSPGTGPFGYTF
15,-,-,TRBJ1-5,TRBV6-1,TGTGCCAGCAGTGAAATCGGGACAAGCAATCAGCCCCAGCATTTT,CASSEIGTSNQPQHF
14,TRBD2,-,TRBJ2-1,TRBV7-2,TGTGCCAGCAGCCCACCGGGACTAGCGGCTGAGCAGTTCTTC,CASSPPGLAAEQFF
13,-,-,TRBJ2-7,TRBV6-8,TGTGCCAGCAGGCACGAGGAGGCATACGAGCAGTACTTC,CASRHEEAYEQYF
15,TRBD1,-,TRBJ1-5,TRBV19,TGTGCCAGTAGTATAGTCCAGGGGGCTAGACAGCCCCAGCATTTT,CASSIVQGARQPQHF
16,TRBD1,-,TRBJ2-1,TRBV2,TGTGCCAGCAGTGAGGCAGGGGGCGCGAGCTACAATGAGCAGTTCTTC,CASSEAGGASYNEQFF
16,TRBD2,-,TRBJ2-7,TRBV5-1,TGCGCCAGCAGCTTGGCCGGGACTAGCGGCGACTACGAGCAGTACTTC,CASSLAGTSGDYEQYF
14,TRBD1,few,TRBJ1-2,TRBV10-2,TGCGCCAGTTGGATTGGGACAGGGATCGGGGGCTACACCTTC,CASWIGTGIGGYTF
14,TRBD1,-,TRBJ2-7,TRBV28,TGTGCCAGCGCGTTACAGGGGGTTAGCTACGAGCAGTACTTC,CASALQGVSYEQYF
18,TRBD2,-,TRBJ2-1,TRBV5-4,TGTGCCAGCAGCTCGGGGACTAGCGGGGGGGTAAGGTACAATGAGCAGTTCTTC,CASSSGTSGGVRYNEQFF
15,TRBD1,few,TRBJ1-6,TRBV6-4,TGTGCCAGCAGTGACGGGACAGCCGATGGCTCACCCCTCCACTTT,CASSDGTADGSPLHF
18,TRBD1,once,TRBJ2-6,TRBV19,TGTGCCAGTAGTCCTGGGACAGGGCCTTACTCTGGGGCCAACGTCCTGACTTTC,CASSPGTGPYSGANVLTF
17,-,-,TRBJ1-6,TRBV6-1,TGTGCCAGCAGTGACCCGGGGGGGGGTTCCTATAATTCACCCCTCCACTTT,CASSDPGGGSYNSPLHF
14,TRBD1,-,TRBJ2-7,TRBV27,TGTGCCAGCAGTTTAACCGGGACAGCCGTTATGTTGTACTTC,CASSLTGTAVMLYF
20,TRBD1,-,TRBJ2-6,TRBV5-4,TGTGCCAGCAGCTCCCGCTCCAGGGGGCTTACTGACTCTGGGGCCAACGTCCTGACTTTC,CASSSRSRGLTDSGANVLTF
12,-,-,TRBJ1-5,TRBV7-9,TGTGCCAGCAGCTCTGACACTCAGCCCCAGCATTTT,CASSSDTQPQHF
14,-,-,TRBJ1-2,TRBV6-1,TGTGCCAGCAGGGAATTACAGGGTCCCTATGGCTACACCTTC,CASRELQGPYGYTF
14,-,-,TRBJ1-6,TRBV19,TGTGCCAGCTCTGCCCAGGCCTATAATTCACCCCTCCACTTT,CASSAQAYNSPLHF
16,-,-,TRBJ1-3,TRBV4-2,TGTGCCAGCAGCCAAGATTTAAAAGGGGATGGAAACACCATATATTTT,CASSQDLKGDGNTIYF
14,TRBD1,-,TRBJ2-7,TRBV5-4,TGTGCCAGCAGCCCGGGACAGAAATCCTACGAGCAGTACTTC,CASSPGQKSYEQYF
14,TRBD1,-,TRBJ2-3,TRBV18,TGTGCCAGCTCACCGGGACAGGGCACAGATACGCAGTATTTT,CASSPGQGTDTQYF
16,-,-,TRBJ1-6,TRBV19,TGTGCCAGTAGTCTCAGACTCCTCTCCTATAATTCACCCCTCCACTTT,CASSLRLLSYNSPLHF
14,TRBD1,-,TRBJ1-5,TRBV28,TGTGCCAGCAGTTTAAACAACAGACAGGGGGGAAAGCATTTT,CASSLNNRQGGKHF
16,TRBD2,-,TRBJ2-5,TRBV7-9,TGTGCCAGCAGCTTTCTCCGAGCGGGACTGGTGGAGACCCAGTACTTC,CASSFLRAGLVETQYF
15,TRBD2,-,TRBJ2-1,TRBV18,TGTGCCAGCTCAGAACTAGCGGGGGACTACAATGAGCAGTTCTTC,CASSELAGDYNEQFF
16,TRBD2,-,TRBJ2-2,TRBV4-1,TGCGCCAGCAGCCAGGGACTAGCGGAAAACACCGGGGAGCTGTTTTTT,CASSQGLAENTGELFF
12,-,once,TRBJ2-7,TRBV2,TGTGCCAGCAGACAGAATTCATACGAGCAGTACTTC,CASRQNSYEQYF
15,-,-,TRBJ1-5,TRBV6-6,TGTGCCAGCAGTTCGCCGGGACATAACAATCAGCCCCAGCATTTT,CASSSPGHNNQPQHF
17,-,-,TRBJ2-6,TRBV30,TGTGCCTTTTCCCGGGTCCCCGTGGTCTCTGGGGCCAACGTCCTGACTTTC,CAFSRVPVVSGANVLTF
16,-,-,TRBJ1-2,TRBV28,TGTGCCAGCAGTTTATGGGGGGCGCGATCTAACTATGGCTACACCTTC,CASSLWGARSNYGYTF
14,TRBD2,-,TRBJ2-5,TRBV6-1,TGTGCCAGCAGTGAGGGACTAGCGGAAGAGACCCAGTACTTC,CASSEGLAEETQYF
15,-,-,TRBJ1-1,TRBV5-4,TGTGCCAGCAGCCCGGACATCACCTTGAACACTGAAGCTTTCTTT,CASSPDITLNTEAFF
15,TRBD2,-,TRBJ2-1,TRBV7-8,TGTGCCAGCCGCTCGATAGCGGGGGCTTACAATGAGCAGTTCTTC,CASRSIAGAYNEQFF
13,-,few,TRBJ2-5,TRBV7-7,TGTGCTAGCAGCTTAGGGGCCCAAGAGACCCAGTACTTC,CASSLGAQETQYF
15,-,-,TRBJ2-2,TRBV4-2,TGTGCCAGCAGCCCTACACAGGGTGAGGCCGGGGAGCTGTTTTTT,CASSPTQGEAGELFF
15,-,-,TRBJ2-3,TRBV30,TGTGCCTGGAGTGTAGGGCAGGGGTACACAGATACGCAGTATTTT,CAWSVGQGYTDTQYF
15,-,-,TRBJ2-7,TRBV6-1,TGTGCCAGCAGCGCGCGGACGGGAAGCTCCTACGAGCAGTACTTC,CASSARTGSSYEQYF
13,-,-,TRBJ1-6,TRBV6-1,TGTGCCAGCAGTGAAGGGGGAGAATCACCCCTCCACTTT,CASSEGGESPLHF
18,TRBD2,-,TRBJ2-3,TRBV7-8,TGTGCCAGCAGCTCTAGCCCGTCGACTAGCGGGGTGGGAGATACGCAGTATTTT,CASSSSPSTSGVGDTQYF
12,-,-,TRBJ2-3,TRBV7-2,TGTGCCAGCAGCTTAGTCGCAGATACGCAGTATTTT,CASSLVADTQYF
15,TRBD1,-,TRBJ2-1,TRBV19,TGTGCCAGTAGTAAGGGAAACAGGGGGTACGATGAGCAGTTCTTC,CASSKGNRGYDEQFF
15,TRBD1,-,TRBJ1-2,TRBV10-3,TGTGCCATCAGTGAGTCGCGACAGGGGGACTATGGCTACACCTTC,CAISESRQGDYGYTF
14,-,-,TRBJ2-2,TRBV5-1,TGCGCCAGCAGCTTAGCTGCGAACACCGGGGAGCTGTTTTTT,CASSLAANTGELFF
15,TRBD2,-,TRBJ2-5,TRBV7-2,TGTGCCAGCAGCTTAATAGCGGGGGGGCAAGAGACCCAGTACTTC,CASSLIAGGQETQYF
11,-,-,TRBJ1-1,TRBV25-1,TGTGCCAGCAGTCGGGGCACTGAAGCTTTCTTT,CASSRGTEAFF
17,-,-,TRBJ1-3,TRBV5-1,TGCGCCAGCAGCTTGGAGGACTCAGGCTTCAGTGGAAACACCATATATTTT,CASSLEDSGFSGNTIYF
14,-,-,TRBJ2-7,TRBV5-6,TGTGCCAGCAGCTTAACCGGGGTTAGCTACGAGCAGTACTTC,CASSLTGVSYEQYF
16,-,-,TRBJ2-1,TRBV9,TGTGCCAGCAGCCCCAACACGCAGCGGGCCCAGAATGAGCAGTTCTTC,CASSPNTQRAQNEQFF
14,-,-,TRBJ2-1,TRBV7-9,TGTGCCAGCAGCTTAGGGGGGCGCTACAATGAGCAGTTCTTC,CASSLGGRYNEQFF
16,TRBD2,once,TRBJ2-5,TRBV4-1,TGCGCCAGCAGCCAATCATTAGCGGGGGGACAAGAGACCCAGTACTTC,CASSQSLAGGQETQYF
15,TRBD1,-,TRBJ2-3,TRBV7-9,TGTGCCAGCAGCTTAGGACAGGGGATCTCAGATACGCAGTATTTT,CASSLGQGISDTQYF